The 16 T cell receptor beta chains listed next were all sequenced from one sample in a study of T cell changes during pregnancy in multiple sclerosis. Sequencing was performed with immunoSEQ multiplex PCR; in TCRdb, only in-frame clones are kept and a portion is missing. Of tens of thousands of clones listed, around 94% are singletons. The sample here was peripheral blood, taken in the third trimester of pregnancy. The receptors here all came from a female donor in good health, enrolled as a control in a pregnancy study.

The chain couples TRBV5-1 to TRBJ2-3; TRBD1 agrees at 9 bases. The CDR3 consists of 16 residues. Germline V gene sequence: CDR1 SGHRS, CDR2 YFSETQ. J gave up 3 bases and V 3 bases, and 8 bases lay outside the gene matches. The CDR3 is CASSWGQGSRTDTQYF. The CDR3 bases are TGCGCCAGCAGCTGGGGACAGGGAAGTCGGACAGATACGCAGTATTTT.

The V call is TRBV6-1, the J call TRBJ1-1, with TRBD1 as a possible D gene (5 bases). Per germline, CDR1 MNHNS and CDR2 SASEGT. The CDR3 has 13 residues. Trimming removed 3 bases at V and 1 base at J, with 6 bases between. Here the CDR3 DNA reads TGTGCCAGCAGTGAGACAGAGAACACTGAAGCTTTCTTT. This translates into CASSETENTEAFF.

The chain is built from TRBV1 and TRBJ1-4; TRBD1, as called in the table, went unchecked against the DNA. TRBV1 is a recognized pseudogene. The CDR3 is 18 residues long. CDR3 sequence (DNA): TGCACCAGCAGCCAACTCAATCCCCGCACAGGGGGCGGTGAAAAACTGTTTTTT. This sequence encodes CTSSQLNPRTGGGEKLFF.

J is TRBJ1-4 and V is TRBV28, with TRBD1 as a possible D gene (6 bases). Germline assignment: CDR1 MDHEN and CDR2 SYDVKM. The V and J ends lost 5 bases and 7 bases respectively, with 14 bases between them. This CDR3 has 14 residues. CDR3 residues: CASSPGGRGEKLFF. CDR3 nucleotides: TGTGCCAGCAGTCCCGGGGGGCGCGGTGAAAAACTGTTTTTT.

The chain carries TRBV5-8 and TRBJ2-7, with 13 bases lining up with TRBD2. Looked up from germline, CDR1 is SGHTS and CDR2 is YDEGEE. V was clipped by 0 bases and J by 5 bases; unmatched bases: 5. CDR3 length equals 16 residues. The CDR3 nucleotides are TGTGCCAGCAGCTTGGTGAGGACTAGCGGGGGAGACGAGCAGTACTTC. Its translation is CASSLVRTSGGDEQYF.

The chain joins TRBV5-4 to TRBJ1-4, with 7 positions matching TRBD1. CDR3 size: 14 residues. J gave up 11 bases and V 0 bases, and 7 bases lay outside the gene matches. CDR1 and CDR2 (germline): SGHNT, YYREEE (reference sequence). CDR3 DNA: TGTGCCAGCAGCTTGGATTCAGGGGGGAATAAACTGTTTTTT. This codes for CASSLDSGGNKLFF.

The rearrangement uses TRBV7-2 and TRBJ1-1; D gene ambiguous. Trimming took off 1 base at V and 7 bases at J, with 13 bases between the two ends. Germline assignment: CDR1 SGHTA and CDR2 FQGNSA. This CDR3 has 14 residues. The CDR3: CASSLEGGPHEAFF. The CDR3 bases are TGTGCCAGCAGCTTAGAGGGAGGCCCCCATGAAGCTTTCTTT.

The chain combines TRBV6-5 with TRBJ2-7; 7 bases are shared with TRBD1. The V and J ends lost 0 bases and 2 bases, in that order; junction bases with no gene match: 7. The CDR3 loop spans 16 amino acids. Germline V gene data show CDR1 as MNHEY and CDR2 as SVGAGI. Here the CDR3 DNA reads TGTGCCAGCAGTTACTCGCTCGACAGGGAAACCTACGAGCAGTACTTC. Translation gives CASSYSLDRETYEQYF.

CDR3 residues: CASSFQGFQETQYF. The CDR3 region has the DNA TGTGCCAGCAGTTTTCAGGGCTTTCAAGAGACCCAGTACTTC. The chain carries TRBV27 and TRBJ2-5, with D perhaps TRBD1 (5 bases). Per germline, CDR1 MNHEY and CDR2 SMNVEV (reference sequence). V was cut by 3 bases and J by 2 bases, with 10 bases left in between. This CDR3 has 14 amino acids.

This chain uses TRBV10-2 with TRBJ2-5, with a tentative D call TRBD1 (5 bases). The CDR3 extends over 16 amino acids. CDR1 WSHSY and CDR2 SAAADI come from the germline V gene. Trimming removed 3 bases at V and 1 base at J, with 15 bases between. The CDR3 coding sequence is TGCGCCAGCAGTGAACCCGAAAAGGACATCCAAGAGACCCAGTACTTC. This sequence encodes CASSEPEKDIQETQYF.

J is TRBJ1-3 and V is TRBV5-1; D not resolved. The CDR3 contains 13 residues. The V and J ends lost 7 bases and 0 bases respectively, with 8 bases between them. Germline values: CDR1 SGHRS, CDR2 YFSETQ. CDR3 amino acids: CASSVYSGNTIYF. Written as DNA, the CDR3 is TGCGCCAGCTCCGTCTACTCTGGAAACACCATATATTTT.

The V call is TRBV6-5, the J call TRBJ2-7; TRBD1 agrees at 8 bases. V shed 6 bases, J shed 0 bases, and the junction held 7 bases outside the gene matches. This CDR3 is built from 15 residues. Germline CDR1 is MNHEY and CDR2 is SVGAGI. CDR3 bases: TGTGCCAGCAGCGTTGACAGGGGCGCCTCCTACGAGCAGTACTTC. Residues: CASSVDRGASYEQYF.

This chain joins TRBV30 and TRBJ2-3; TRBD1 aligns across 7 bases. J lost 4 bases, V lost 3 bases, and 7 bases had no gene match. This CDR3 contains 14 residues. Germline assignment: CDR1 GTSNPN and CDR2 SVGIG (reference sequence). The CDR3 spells CAWRKGAPPDTQYF. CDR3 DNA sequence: TGTGCCTGGAGGAAGGGGGCTCCCCCAGATACGCAGTATTTT.

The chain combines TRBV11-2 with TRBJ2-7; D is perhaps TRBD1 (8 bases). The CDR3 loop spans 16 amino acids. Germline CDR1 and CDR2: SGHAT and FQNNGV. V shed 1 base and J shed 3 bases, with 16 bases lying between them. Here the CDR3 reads CASSLVGGTGNYEQYF. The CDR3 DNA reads TGTGCCAGCAGCTTAGTGGGGGGGACAGGAAACTACGAGCAGTACTTC. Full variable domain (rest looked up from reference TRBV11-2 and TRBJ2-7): EAGVAQSPRYKIIEKRQSVAFWCNPISGHATLYWYQQILGQGPKLLIQFQNNGVVDDSQLPKDRFSAERLKGVDSTLKIQPAKLEDSAVYLCASSLVGGTGNYEQYFGPGTRLTVT.

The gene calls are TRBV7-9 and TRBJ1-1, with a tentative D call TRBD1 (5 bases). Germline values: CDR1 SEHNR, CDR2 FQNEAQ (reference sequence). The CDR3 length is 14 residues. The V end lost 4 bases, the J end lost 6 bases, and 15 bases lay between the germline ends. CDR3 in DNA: TGTGCCAGCAGCTGGCGGGGCCGGGGGGCTGAAGCTTTCTTT. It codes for CASSWRGRGAEAFF.

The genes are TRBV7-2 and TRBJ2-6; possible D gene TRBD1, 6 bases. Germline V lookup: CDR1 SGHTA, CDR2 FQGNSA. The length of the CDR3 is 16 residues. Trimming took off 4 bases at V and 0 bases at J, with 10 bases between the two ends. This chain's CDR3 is CASSSRGTSGANVLTF. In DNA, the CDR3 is TGTGCCAGCAGCTCTAGGGGGACCTCTGGGGCCAACGTCCTGACTTTC.